The text below deals with one T cell receptor (beta chain). This record comes from a study of blood T cell repertoires in COVID-19. Across the study: Collection of acute and convalescent COVID-19 samples took place in the United States, Italy and Spain.

The V segment lost 2 bases and the J segment 10 bases; nucleotides outside the gene matches: 3. This CDR3 contains 13 residues. Germline assignment: CDR1 SGHAT and CDR2 FQNNGV. Methods used by the authors: How many nucleated cells were present was estimated from reference gene primer amplification. The table came from immunoSEQ multiplex PCR; TCRdb's copy has only in-frame clones and leaves some out. That table supplies the V and J calls and clone size; D and trimming were determined from the DNA. The data show 150,000 to 200,000 clones, roughly 80% seen once. Sequencing was performed on peripheral blood. The chain couples TRBV11-2 to TRBJ2-1; 9 bases map to TRBD2. This TCR was sampled from a man aged 55-75 years with active or convalescent COVID-19. For the CDR3, the DNA is TGTGCCAGCAGCTTAAGGCTAGCGGGAGAGCAGTTCTTC. Translation gives CASSLRLAGEQFF.